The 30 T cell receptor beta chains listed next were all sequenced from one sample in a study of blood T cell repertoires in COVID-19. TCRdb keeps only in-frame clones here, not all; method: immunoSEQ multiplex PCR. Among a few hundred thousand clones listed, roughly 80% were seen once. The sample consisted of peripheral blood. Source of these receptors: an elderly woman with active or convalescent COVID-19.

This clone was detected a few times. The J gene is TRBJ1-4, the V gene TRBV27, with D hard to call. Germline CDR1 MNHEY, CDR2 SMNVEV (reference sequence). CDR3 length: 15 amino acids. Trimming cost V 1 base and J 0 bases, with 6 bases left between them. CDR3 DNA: TGTGCCAGCAGTTTATACACAGCAACTAATGAAAAACTGTTTTTT. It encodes CASSLYTATNEKLFF.

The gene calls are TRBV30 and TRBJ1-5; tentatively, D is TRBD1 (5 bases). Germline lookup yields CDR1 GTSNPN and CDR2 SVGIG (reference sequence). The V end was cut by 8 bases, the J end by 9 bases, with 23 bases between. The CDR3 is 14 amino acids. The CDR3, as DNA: TGTGCCATGCAAAAAGGGACTTCTAACGGGCCCCAGCATTTT. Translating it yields CAMQKGTSNGPQHF.

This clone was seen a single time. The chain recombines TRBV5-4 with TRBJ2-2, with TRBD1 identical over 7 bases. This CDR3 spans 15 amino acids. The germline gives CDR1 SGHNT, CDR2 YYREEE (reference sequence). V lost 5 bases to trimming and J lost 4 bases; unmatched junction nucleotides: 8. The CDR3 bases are TGTGCCAGCAGGACACAGACAGGGAGCACCGGGGAGCTGTTTTTT. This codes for CASRTQTGSTGELFF. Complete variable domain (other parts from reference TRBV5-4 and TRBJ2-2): ETGVTQSPTHLIKTRGQQVTLRCSSQSGHNTVSWYQQALGQGPQFIFQYYREEENGRGNFPPRFSGLQFPNYSSELNVNALELDDSALYLCASRTQTGSTGELFFGEGSRLTVL.

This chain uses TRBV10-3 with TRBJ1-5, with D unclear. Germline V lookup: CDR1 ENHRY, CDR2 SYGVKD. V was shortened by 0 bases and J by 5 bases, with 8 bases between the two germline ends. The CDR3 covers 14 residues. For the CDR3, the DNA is TGTGCCATCAGTGAGTCCCCGAGGGATCAGCCCCAGCATTTT. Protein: CAISESPRDQPQHF.

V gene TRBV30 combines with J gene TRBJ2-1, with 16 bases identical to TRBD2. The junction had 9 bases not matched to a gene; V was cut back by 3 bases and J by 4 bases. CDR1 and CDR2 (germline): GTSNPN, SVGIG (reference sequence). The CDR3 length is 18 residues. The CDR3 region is CAWRKNPGLAGGYNEQFF. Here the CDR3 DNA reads TGTGCCTGGAGAAAGAACCCGGGACTAGCGGGGGGGTACAATGAGCAGTTCTTC.

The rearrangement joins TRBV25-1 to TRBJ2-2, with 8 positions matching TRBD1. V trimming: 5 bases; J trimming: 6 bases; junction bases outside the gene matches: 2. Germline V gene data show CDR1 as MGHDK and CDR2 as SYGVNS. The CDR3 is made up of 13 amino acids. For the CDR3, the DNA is TGTGCCAGCAGTTACAGGGGGGCCGGGGAGCTGTTTTTT. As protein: CASSYRGAGELFF.

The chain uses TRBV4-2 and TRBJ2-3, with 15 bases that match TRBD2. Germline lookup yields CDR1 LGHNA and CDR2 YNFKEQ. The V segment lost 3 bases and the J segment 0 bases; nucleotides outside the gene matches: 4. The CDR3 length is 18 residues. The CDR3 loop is CASSQRTSGGASTDTQYF. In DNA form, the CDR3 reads TGTGCCAGCAGCCAGAGGACTAGCGGGGGGGCTAGCACAGATACGCAGTATTTT.

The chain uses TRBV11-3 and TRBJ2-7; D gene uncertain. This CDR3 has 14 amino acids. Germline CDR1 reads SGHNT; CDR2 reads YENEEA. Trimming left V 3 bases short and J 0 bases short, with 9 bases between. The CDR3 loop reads CASSLGPSSYEQYF. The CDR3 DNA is TGTGCCAGCAGCTTGGGCCCGAGCTCCTACGAGCAGTACTTC.

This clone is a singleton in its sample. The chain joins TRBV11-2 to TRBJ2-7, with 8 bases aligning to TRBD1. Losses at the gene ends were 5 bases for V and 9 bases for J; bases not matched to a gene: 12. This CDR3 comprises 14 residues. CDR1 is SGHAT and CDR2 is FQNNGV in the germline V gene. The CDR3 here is CASSRGQERMGQYF. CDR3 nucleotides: TGTGCCAGCAGCCGGGGACAGGAACGGATGGGGCAGTACTTC.

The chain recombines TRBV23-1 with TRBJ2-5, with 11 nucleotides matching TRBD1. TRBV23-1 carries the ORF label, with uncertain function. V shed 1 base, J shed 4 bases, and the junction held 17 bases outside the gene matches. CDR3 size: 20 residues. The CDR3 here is CASSQCGIRDRGLEGETQYF. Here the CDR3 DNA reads TGCGCCAGCAGTCAATGCGGAATCCGGGACAGGGGGTTAGAGGGAGAGACCCAGTACTTC.

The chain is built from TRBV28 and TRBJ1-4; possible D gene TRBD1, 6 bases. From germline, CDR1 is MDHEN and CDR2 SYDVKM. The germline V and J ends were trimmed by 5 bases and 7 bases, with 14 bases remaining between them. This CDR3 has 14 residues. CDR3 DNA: TGTGCCAGCAGTGGCAGGGGCGGCGGTGAAAAACTGTTTTTT. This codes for CASSGRGGGEKLFF.

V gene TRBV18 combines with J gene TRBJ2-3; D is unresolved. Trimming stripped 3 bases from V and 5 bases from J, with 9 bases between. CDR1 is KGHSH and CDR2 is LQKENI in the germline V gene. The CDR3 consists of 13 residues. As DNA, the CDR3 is TGTGCCAGCTCACCGGGCCCTGGAGATACGCAGTATTTT. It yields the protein CASSPGPGDTQYF.

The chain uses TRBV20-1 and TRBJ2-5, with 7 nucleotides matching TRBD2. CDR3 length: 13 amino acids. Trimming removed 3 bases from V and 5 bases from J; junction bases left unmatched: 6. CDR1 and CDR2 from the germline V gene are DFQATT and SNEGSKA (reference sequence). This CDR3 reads CSASLAVGETQYF. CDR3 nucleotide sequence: TGCAGTGCTAGTCTAGCGGTAGGGGAGACCCAGTACTTC.

CDR3 in amino acids: CASRARDNEQFF. Written as DNA, the CDR3 is TGTGCCAGCAGAGCCCGGGACAATGAGCAGTTCTTC. The chain combines TRBV6-5 with TRBJ2-1; D is unresolved. From germline, CDR1 is MNHEY and CDR2 SVGAGI. V was pared by 6 bases and J by 5 bases, with 8 bases between. The CDR3 is made up of 12 amino acids.

The CDR3 sequence: CASSFGAGRGGYEQYF. The CDR3, as DNA: TGTGCCAGCAGCTTCGGAGCGGGGAGAGGAGGGTACGAGCAGTACTTC. The chain is built from TRBV7-2 and TRBJ2-7; 7 nucleotides align to TRBD2. The CDR3 has 16 residues. Trimming cost V 3 bases and J 4 bases; bases outside gene matches: 12. Germline V gene data show CDR1 as SGHTA and CDR2 as FQGNSA.

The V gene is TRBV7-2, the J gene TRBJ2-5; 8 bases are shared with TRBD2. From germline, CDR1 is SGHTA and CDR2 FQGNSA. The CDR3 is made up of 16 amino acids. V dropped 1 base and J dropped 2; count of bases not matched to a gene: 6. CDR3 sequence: CASSLGLAGKQETQYF. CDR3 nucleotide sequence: TGTGCCAGCAGCTTAGGGTTAGCGGGGAAACAAGAGACCCAGTACTTC.

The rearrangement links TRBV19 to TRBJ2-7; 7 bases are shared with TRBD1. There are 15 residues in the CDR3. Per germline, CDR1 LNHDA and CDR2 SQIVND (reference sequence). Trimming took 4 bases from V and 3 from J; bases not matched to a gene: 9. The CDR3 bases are TGTGCCAGTAGTAAAGGGTCCACAGGGGACTACGAGCAGTACTTC. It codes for CASSKGSTGDYEQYF.

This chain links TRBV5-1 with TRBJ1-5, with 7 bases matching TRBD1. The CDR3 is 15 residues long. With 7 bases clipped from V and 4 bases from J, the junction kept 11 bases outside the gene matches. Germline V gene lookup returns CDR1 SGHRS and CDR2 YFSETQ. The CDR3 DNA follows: TGCGCCAGCCGTGAGGGGGCAGGGATGAATCAGCCCCAGCATTTT. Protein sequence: CASREGAGMNQPQHF.

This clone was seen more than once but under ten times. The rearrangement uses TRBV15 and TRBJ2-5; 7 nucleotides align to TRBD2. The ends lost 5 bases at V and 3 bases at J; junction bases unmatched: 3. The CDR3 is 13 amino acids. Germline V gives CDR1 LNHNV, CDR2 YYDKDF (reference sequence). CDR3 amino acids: CATSYLAEETQYF. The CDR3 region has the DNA TGTGCCACCAGCTACCTAGCGGAAGAGACCCAGTACTTC. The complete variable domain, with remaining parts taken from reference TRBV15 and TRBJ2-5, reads DAMVIQNPRYQVTQFGKPVTLSCSQTLNHNVMYWYQQKSSQAPKLLFHYYDKDFNNEADTPDNFQSRRPNTSFCFLDIRSPGLGDTAMYLCATSYLAEETQYFGPGTRLLVL.

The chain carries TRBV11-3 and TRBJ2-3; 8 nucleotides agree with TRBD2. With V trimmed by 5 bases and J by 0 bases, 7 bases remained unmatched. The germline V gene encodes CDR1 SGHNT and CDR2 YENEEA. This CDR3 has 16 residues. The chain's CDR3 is CASSPLGGASTDTQYF. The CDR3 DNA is TGTGCCAGCAGCCCTCTCGGGGGGGCTAGCACAGATACGCAGTATTTT.

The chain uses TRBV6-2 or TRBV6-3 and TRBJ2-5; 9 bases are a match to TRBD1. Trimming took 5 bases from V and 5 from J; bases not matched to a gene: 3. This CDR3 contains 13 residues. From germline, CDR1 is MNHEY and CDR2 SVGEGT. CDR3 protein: CASSHRGLETQYF. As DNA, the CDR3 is TGTGCCAGCAGTCACAGGGGGCTGGAGACCCAGTACTTC.

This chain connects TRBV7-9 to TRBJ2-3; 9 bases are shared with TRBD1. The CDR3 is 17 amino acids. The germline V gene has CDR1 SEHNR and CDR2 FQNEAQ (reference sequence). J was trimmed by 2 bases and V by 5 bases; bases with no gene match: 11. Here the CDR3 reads CASSSGQGRTSTDTQYF. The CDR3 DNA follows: TGTGCCAGCAGCAGCGGACAGGGGCGTACCTCCACAGATACGCAGTATTTT. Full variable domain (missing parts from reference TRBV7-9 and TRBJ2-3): DTGVSQNPRHKITKRGQNVTFRCDPISEHNRLYWYRQTLGQGPEFLTYFQNEAQLEKSRLLSDRFSAERPKGSFSTLEIQRTEQGDSAMYLCASSSGQGRTSTDTQYFGPGTRLTVL.

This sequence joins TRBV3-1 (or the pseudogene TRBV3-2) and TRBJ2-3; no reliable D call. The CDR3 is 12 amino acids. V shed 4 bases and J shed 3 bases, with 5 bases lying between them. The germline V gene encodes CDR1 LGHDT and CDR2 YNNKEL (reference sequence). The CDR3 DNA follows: TGTGCCAGCAGCCTCCGGACAGATACGCAGTATTTT. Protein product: CASSLRTDTQYF.

This chain's CDR3 is CASSPGQSYGYTF. The CDR3 DNA reads TGTGCCAGCAGTCCAGGACAGAGCTATGGCTACACCTTC. The rearrangement links TRBV12-3 or TRBV12-4 to TRBJ1-2, with a tentative D call TRBD1 (6 bases). Trimming took off 5 bases at V and 4 bases at J, with 11 bases between the two ends. The CDR3 runs to 13 residues.

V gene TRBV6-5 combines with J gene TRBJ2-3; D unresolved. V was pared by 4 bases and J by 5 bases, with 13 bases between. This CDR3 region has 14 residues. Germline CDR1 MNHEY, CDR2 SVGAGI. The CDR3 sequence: CASSSRFPGDTQYF. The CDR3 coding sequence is TGTGCCAGCAGTTCACGTTTCCCGGGAGATACGCAGTATTTT.

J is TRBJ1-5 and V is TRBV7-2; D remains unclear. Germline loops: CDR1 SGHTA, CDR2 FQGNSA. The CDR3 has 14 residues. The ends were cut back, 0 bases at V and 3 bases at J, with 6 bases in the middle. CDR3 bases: TGTGCCAGCAGCTTAGCCGGACTCAATCAGCCCCAGCATTTT. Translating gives CASSLAGLNQPQHF.

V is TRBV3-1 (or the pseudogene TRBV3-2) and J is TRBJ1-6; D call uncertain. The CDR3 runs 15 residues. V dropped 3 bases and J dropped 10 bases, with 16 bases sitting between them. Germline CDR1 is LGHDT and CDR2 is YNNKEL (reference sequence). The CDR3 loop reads CASSQGGSGRSPLHF. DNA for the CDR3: TGTGCCAGCAGCCAGGGCGGATCCGGGAGGTCACCCCTCCACTTT.

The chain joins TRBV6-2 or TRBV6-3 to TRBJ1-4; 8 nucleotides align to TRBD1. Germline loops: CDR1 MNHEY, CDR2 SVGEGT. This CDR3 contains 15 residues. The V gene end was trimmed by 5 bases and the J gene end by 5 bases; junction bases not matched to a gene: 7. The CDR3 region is CASSRRDRKNEKLFF. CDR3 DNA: TGTGCCAGCAGTCGGAGGGACAGGAAAAATGAAAAACTGTTTTTT.

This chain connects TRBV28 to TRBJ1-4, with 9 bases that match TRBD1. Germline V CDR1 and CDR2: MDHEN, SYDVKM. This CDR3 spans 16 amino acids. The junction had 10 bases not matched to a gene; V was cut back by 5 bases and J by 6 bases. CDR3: CASSDPGTGTDEKLFF. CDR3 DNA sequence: TGTGCCAGCAGTGATCCCGGGACAGGGACAGATGAAAAACTGTTTTTT.

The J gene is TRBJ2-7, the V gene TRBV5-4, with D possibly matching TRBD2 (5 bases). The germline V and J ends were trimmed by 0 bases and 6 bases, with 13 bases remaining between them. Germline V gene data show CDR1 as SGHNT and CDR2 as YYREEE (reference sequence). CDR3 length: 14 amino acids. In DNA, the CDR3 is TGTGCCAGCAGCTTGGGTTCTAAAGAGGGCGAGCAGTACTTC. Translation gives CASSLGSKEGEQYF.